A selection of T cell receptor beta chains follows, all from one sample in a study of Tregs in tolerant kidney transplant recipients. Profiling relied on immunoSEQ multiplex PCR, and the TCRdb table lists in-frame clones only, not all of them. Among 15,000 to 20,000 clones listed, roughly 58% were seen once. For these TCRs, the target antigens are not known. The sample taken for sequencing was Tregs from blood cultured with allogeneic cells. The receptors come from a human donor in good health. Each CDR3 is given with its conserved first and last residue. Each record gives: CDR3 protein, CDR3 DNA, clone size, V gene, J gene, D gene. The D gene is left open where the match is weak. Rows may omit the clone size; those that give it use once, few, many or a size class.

CASSLDSLNTEAFF	TGCGCCAGCAGCTTGGACAGCCTGAACACTGAAGCTTTCTTT	once	TRBV5-1	TRBJ1-1	-
CASSPGQVLYGYTF	TGCGCCAGCAGTCCCGGACAGGTCCTCTATGGCTACACCTTC	once	TRBV5-1	TRBJ1-2	TRBD1
CASIRSSNTIYF	TGCGCCAGCATACGCAGTTCGAACACCATATATTTT	-	TRBV10-1	TRBJ1-3	-
CASSVEGQGNSPLHF	TGTGCCAGCAGCGTAGAGGGACAGGGAAATTCACCCCTCCACTTT	few	TRBV9	TRBJ1-6	TRBD1
CASSERLAGFNEQFF	TGTGCCAGCAGTGAAAGACTAGCGGGGTTCAATGAGCAGTTCTTC	-	TRBV2	TRBJ2-1	TRBD2
CASSEPSLGDADTGELFF	TGTGCCAGCAGTGAACCTTCGTTAGGAGACGCCGACACCGGGGAGCTGTTTTTT	-	TRBV7-2	TRBJ2-2	-
CASSQAVKQGTGGYTF	TGCGCCAGCAGCCAGGCCGTAAAACAGGGTACGGGTGGCTACACCTTC	-	TRBV4-3	TRBJ1-2	-
CASTLGQAYNEQFF	TGTGCCAGCACCCTGGGACAGGCATACAATGAGCAGTTCTTC	once	TRBV2	TRBJ2-1	TRBD1
CAIRRQGADEQYF	TGTGCCATCAGGAGACAGGGGGCCGACGAGCAGTACTTC	few	TRBV10-3	TRBJ2-7	TRBD1
CASSDPGKNTEAFF	TGTGCCAGCAGTGACCCTGGAAAGAACACTGAAGCTTTCTTT	-	TRBV6-5	TRBJ1-1	-
CSARPEDGQFF	TGCAGTGCTAGGCCTGAGGATGGGCAGTTCTTC	-	TRBV20-1	TRBJ2-1	-
CASSLGDLTGNEQFF	TGCGCCAGCAGCTTGGGGGACCTTACCGGCAATGAGCAGTTCTTC	-	TRBV5-1	TRBJ2-1	-
CASTPLGGQVNQPQHF	TGTGCCAGCACCCCTCTAGGGGGACAGGTTAATCAGCCCCAGCATTTT	-	TRBV27	TRBJ1-5	TRBD1
CASSSRGNRGELFF	TGTGCCAGCAGCTCCCGGGGAAACCGGGGGGAGCTGTTTTTT	-	TRBV7-2	TRBJ2-2	-
CASSQEGGRMNTEAFF	TGCGCCAGCAGCCAAGAAGGGGGGCGGATGAACACTGAAGCTTTCTTT	-	TRBV4-3	TRBJ1-1	-
CASSMGLQYNQPQHF	TGTGCCAGTAGTATGGGGCTGCAGTACAATCAGCCCCAGCATTTT	-	TRBV19	TRBJ1-5	-
CASSQERTSGSETQYF	TGTGCCAGCAGCCAAGAAAGGACTAGCGGGAGTGAGACCCAGTACTTC	-	TRBV4-2	TRBJ2-5	TRBD2
CASSYPTGNYEQYF	TGTGCCAGCAGCTATCCGACAGGAAATTACGAGCAGTACTTC	once	TRBV7-2	TRBJ2-7	-
CASSLNPGVNTGELFF	TGCGCCAGCAGCTTAAATCCAGGCGTTAACACCGGGGAGCTGTTTTTT	-	TRBV5-1	TRBJ2-2	-
CASSQGRQGSGGETQYF	TGTGCCAGCTCACAAGGGCGACAGGGGAGTGGTGGAGAGACCCAGTACTTC	medium-sized	TRBV18	TRBJ2-5	TRBD1
CASSQEFVGDRANYGYTF	TGTGCCAGCAGCCAAGAATTTGTCGGCGACAGAGCTAACTATGGCTACACCTTC	once	TRBV4-2	TRBJ1-2	-
CASSHEGRGGYTF	TGTGCCAGCAGTCACGAGGGAAGAGGTGGCTACACCTTC	-	TRBV6-5	TRBJ1-2	-
CASSRSLGGNQPQHF	TGCGCCAGCAGCCGGTCCCTAGGGGGGAATCAGCCCCAGCATTTT	-	TRBV4-3	TRBJ1-5	-
CASSLRGSAYTDTQYF	TGTGCCAGCAGCTTAAGGGGCTCCGCCTACACAGATACGCAGTATTTT	once	TRBV11-2	TRBJ2-3	-
CASSPVGVQETQYF	TGTGCCAGCTCACCTGTAGGGGTTCAAGAGACCCAGTACTTC	-	TRBV18	TRBJ2-5	-